The next 11 T cell receptor beta chains were all read from a single sample in a study of T cell changes during pregnancy in multiple sclerosis. The assay was immunoSEQ multiplex PCR, and TCRdb's table has in-frame clones only and misses some. Among 91,000 or so clones listed, approximately 93% were seen once. The specimen was peripheral blood, collected after pregnancy. The receptors derive from a female donor with multiple sclerosis, enrolled in a pregnancy study.

The genes are TRBV7-9 and TRBJ2-1; 10 bases map to TRBD2. Losses at the gene ends were 2 bases for V and 10 bases for J; bases not matched to a gene: 8. CDR1 and CDR2 from the germline V gene are SEHNR and FQNEAQ (reference sequence). The CDR3 covers 15 residues. The CDR3 reads CASSLMGLAGVEQFF. CDR3 nucleotides: TGTGCCAGCAGCTTAATGGGTCTAGCGGGAGTAGAGCAGTTCTTC. Based on the CDR3 plus reference TRBV7-9 and TRBJ2-1, the full variable domain is DTGVSQNPRHKITKRGQNVTFRCDPISEHNRLYWYRQTLGQGPEFLTYFQNEAQLEKSRLLSDRFSAERPKGSFSTLEIQRTEQGDSAMYLCASSLMGLAGVEQFFGPGTRLTVL.

This chain connects TRBV11-2 to TRBJ1-2, with 7 bases aligning to TRBD1. The CDR3 consists of 14 residues. Germline loops: CDR1 SGHAT, CDR2 FQNNGV. The V segment lost 3 bases and the J segment 4 bases; nucleotides outside the gene matches: 5. CDR3 nucleotide sequence: TGTGCCAGCAGCTTTGGACAGGTTGCCTATGGCTACACCTTC. This sequence encodes CASSFGQVAYGYTF.

The chain joins TRBV28 to TRBJ2-7; D remains unclear. V lost 2 bases and J 7 bases, leaving 9 bases between the germline ends. Looked up from germline, CDR1 is MDHEN and CDR2 is SYDVKM. The CDR3 is 12 amino acids. The CDR3 sequence is CASSLAAREQYF. In DNA form, the CDR3 reads TGTGCCAGCAGTTTAGCGGCAAGGGAGCAGTACTTC.

J is TRBJ2-1 and V is TRBV19; D is undetermined. Germline loops: CDR1 LNHDA, CDR2 SQIVND (reference sequence). V lost 6 bases to trimming and J lost 4 bases, with 13 bases between them. The CDR3 consists of 14 residues. CDR3 sequence reads: CASSSRGSYNEQFF. In DNA, the CDR3 is TGTGCCAGTAGCTCCCGAGGATCATACAATGAGCAGTTCTTC.

This clone was counted only a few times. The chain uses TRBV6-1 and TRBJ2-3; weak D call: TRBD1 (5 bases). The V gene's germline CDR1 is MNHNS and CDR2 SASEGT. Trimming stripped 2 bases from V and 0 bases from J, with 9 bases between. The CDR3 is 15 residues long. The CDR3 here is CASSETAGSTDTQYF. DNA for the CDR3: TGTGCCAGCAGTGAAACGGCAGGGAGCACAGATACGCAGTATTTT.

In its sample, this clone was seen once. This chain connects TRBV27 to TRBJ2-2; D remains ambiguous. V was shortened by 6 bases and J by 5 bases, with 7 bases between the two germline ends. This CDR3 spans 12 amino acids. Germline loops: CDR1 MNHEY, CDR2 SMNVEV (reference sequence). CDR3 bases: TGTGCCAGCAGCTCAGCGACCGGGGAGCTGTTTTTT. Amino acids: CASSSATGELFF.

The rearrangement joins TRBV5-1 to TRBJ2-3, with TRBD2 matching over 9 bases. Germline V CDR1 and CDR2: SGHRS, YFSETQ. This CDR3 region has 15 residues. The J segment lost 4 bases and the V segment lost 4 bases, leaving 7 bases of the junction unmatched. The CDR3 DNA reads TGCGCCAGCAGCCCCGGTGGGACTAGCCCAGATACGCAGTATTTT. Protein sequence: CASSPGGTSPDTQYF.

V usage is TRBV5-4 and J usage is TRBJ2-2; 8 bases match TRBD2. The V and J ends lost 4 bases and 6 bases, in that order; junction bases with no gene match: 5. This CDR3 is built from 14 residues. Germline V gives CDR1 SGHNT, CDR2 YYREEE (reference sequence). CDR3 protein: CASSPTLAAGELFF. DNA of the CDR3: TGTGCCAGCAGCCCCACACTAGCGGCCGGGGAGCTGTTTTTT.

This clone was counted once. This chain connects TRBV7-9 to TRBJ2-5; 7 bases map to TRBD1. Germline CDR1 reads SEHNR; CDR2 reads FQNEAQ (reference sequence). With V trimmed by 4 bases and J by 6 bases, 20 bases remained unmatched. The CDR3 contains 18 residues. The CDR3 here is CASSSNAVGAGGWKTQYF. CDR3 DNA sequence: TGTGCCAGCAGCTCCAACGCGGTAGGGGCAGGGGGTTGGAAGACCCAGTACTTC.

The chain employs TRBV7-9 and TRBJ1-3, with TRBD1 identical over 11 bases. The CDR3 runs to 16 residues. J gave up 0 bases and V 4 bases, and 2 bases lay outside the gene matches. Germline CDR1 SEHNR, CDR2 FQNEAQ (reference sequence). Here the CDR3 DNA reads TGTGCCAGCAGCTCCGGGACAGGGGGCTCTGGAAACACCATATATTTT. Amino acids: CASSSGTGGSGNTIYF.

The chain links TRBV7-2 to TRBJ2-1, with 8 positions matching TRBD2. Germline V gene sequence: CDR1 SGHTA, CDR2 FQGNSA. The CDR3 has 14 amino acids. The junction had 7 bases not matched to a gene; V was cut back by 3 bases and J by 9 bases. CDR3 in DNA: TGTGCCAGCAGCTTGGGCAGCGGGAGTACTGAGCAGTTCTTC. Amino acid sequence: CASSLGSGSTEQFF.